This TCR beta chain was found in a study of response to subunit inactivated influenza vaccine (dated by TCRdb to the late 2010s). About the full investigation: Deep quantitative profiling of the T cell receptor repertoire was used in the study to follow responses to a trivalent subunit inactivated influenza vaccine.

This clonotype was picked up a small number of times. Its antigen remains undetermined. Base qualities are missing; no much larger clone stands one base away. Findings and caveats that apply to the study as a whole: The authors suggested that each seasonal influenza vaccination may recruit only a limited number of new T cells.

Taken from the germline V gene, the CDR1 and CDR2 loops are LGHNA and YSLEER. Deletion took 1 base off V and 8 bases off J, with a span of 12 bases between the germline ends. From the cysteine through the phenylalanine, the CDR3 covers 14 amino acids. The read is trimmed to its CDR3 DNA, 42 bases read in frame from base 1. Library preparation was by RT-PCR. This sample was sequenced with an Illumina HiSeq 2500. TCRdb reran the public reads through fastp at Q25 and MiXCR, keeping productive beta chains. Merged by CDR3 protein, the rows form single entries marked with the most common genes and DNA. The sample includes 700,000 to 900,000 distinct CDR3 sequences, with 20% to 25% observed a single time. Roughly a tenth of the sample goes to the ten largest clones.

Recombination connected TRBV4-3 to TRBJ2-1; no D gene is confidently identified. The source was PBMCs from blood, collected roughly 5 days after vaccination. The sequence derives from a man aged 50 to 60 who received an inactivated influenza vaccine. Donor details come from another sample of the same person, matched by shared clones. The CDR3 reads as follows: CASSQVNSWDEQFF. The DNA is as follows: TGCGCCAGCAGCCAAGTCAATAGCTGGGATGAGCAGTTCTTC.